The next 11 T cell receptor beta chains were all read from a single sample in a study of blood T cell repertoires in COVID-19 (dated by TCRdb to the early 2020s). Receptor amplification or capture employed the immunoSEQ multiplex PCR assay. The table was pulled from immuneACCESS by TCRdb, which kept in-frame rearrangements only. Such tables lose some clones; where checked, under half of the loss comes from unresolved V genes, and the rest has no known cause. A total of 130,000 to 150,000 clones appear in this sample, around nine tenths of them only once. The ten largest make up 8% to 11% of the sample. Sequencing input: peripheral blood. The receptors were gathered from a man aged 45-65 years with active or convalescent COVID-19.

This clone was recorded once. The CDR3 spells CASSFLAGEQFF. The DNA for the CDR3 is TGTGCCAGCAGTTTTCTGGCAGGGGAGCAGTTCTTC. This rearrangement joins TRBV27 to TRBJ2-1, with TRBD1 as a possible D gene (5 bases). Trimming removed 3 bases at V and 10 bases at J, with 10 bases between. CDR1 is MNHEY and CDR2 is SMNVEV in the germline V gene (reference sequence). The CDR3 is made up of 12 amino acids.

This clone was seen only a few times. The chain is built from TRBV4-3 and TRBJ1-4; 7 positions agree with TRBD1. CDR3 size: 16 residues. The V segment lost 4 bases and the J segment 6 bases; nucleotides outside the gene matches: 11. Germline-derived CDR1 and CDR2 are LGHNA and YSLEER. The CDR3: CASSPSFRTGYEKLFF. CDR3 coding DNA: TGCGCCAGCAGCCCGAGCTTTAGGACAGGATATGAAAAACTGTTTTTT.

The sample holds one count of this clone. The CDR3 nucleotides read TGTGCCAGCAGCTCGCGACTAGGGGACACCGGGGAGCTGTTTTTT. As protein: CASSSRLGDTGELFF. The chain couples TRBV21-1 to TRBJ2-2; TRBD2, as called in the table, went unchecked against the DNA. TRBV21-1 is a recognized pseudogene. The length of the CDR3 is 15 residues.

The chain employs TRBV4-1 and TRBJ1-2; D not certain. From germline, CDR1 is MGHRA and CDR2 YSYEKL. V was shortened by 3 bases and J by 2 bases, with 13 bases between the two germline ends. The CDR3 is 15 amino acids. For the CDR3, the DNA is TGCGCCAGCAGCCAGGATCCAGGCAGGAACTATGGCTACACCTTC. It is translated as CASSQDPGRNYGYTF.

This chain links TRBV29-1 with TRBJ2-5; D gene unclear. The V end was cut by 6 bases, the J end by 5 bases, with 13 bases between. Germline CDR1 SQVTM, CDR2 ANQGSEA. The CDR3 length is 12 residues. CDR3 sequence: CSVRGASETQYF. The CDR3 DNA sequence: TGCAGCGTACGCGGAGCCTCTGAGACCCAGTACTTC.

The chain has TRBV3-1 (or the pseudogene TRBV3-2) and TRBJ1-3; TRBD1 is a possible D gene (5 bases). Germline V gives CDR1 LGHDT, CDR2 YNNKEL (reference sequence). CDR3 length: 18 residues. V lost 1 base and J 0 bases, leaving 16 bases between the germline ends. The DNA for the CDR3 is TGTGCCAGCAGCCAAGGGATTGCGGGACGGGCCTCTGGAAACACCATATATTTT. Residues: CASSQGIAGRASGNTIYF.

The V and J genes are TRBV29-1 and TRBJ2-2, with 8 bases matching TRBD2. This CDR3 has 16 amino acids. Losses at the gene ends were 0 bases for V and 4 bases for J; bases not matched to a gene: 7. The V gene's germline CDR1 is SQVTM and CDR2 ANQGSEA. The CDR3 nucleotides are TGCAGCGTTGAAGATAGGCGGGAGGCCCTCACCGGGGAGCTGTTTTTT. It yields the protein CSVEDRREALTGELFF.

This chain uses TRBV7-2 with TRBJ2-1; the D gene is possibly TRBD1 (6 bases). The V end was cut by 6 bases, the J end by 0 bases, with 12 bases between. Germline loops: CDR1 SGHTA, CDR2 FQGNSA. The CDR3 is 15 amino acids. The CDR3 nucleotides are TGTGCCAGCAGAGATGACAGGACCTCCTACAATGAGCAGTTCTTC. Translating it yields CASRDDRTSYNEQFF.

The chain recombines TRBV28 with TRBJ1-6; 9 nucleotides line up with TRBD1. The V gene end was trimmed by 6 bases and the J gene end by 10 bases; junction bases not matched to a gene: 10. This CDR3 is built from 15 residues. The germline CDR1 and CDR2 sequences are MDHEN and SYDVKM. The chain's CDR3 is CASSPRGQGNSPLHF. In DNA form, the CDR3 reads TGTGCCAGCAGCCCCAGAGGACAGGGGAACTCACCCCTCCACTTT.

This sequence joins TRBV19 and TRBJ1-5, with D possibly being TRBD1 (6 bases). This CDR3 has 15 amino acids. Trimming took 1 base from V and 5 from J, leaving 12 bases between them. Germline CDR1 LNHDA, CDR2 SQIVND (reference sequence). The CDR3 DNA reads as TGTGCCAGTAGTATAGCACAGGGAAGCCATCAGCCCCAGCATTTT. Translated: CASSIAQGSHQPQHF.

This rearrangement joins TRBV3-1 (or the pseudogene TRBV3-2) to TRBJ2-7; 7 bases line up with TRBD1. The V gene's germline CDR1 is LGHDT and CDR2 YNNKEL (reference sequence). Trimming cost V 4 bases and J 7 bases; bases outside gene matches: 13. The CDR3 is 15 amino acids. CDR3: CASSRTTGPEQEQYF. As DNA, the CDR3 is TGTGCCAGCAGCCGAACGACAGGGCCGGAGCAAGAGCAGTACTTC.